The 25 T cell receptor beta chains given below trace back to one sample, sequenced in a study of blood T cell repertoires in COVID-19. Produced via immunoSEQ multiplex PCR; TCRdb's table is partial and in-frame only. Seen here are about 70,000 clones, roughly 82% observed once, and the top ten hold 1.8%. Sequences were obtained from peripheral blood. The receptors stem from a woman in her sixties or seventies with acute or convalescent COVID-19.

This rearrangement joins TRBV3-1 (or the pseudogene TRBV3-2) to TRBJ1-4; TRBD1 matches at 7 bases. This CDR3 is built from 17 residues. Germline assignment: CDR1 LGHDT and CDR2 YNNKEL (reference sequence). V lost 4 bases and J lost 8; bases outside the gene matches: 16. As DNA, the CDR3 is TGTGCCAGCAGCCGATCGGGCTGGATGACAGGGTCGGAAAAACTGTTTTTT. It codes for CASSRSGWMTGSEKLFF.

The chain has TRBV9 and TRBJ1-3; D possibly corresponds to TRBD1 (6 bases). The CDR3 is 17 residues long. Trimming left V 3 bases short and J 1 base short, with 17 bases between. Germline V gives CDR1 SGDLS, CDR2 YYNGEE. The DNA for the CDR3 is TGTGCCAGCAGCGGAGGAGGTGGGGGCGCATCTGGAAACACCATATATTTT. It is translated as CASSGGGGGASGNTIYF.

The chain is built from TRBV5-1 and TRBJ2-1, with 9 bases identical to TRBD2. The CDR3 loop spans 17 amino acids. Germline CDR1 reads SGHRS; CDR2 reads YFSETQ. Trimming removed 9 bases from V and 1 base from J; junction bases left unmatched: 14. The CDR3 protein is CATQTAGGFRSYNEQFF. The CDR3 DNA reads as TGCGCCACCCAAACAGCGGGGGGTTTTCGGTCCTACAATGAGCAGTTCTTC.

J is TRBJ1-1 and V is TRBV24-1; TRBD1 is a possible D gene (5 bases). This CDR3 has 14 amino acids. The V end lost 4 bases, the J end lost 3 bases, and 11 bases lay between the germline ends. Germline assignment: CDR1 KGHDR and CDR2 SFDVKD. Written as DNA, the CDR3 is TGTGCCACCAGTGAGGCAGGGAGGGACACTGAAGCTTTCTTT. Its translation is CATSEAGRDTEAFF.

This CDR3 reads CASSVEGTSLTDTQYF. CDR3 nucleotides: TGTGCCAGCAGCGTAGAAGGGACTAGCTTAACAGATACGCAGTATTTT. The chain employs TRBV9 and TRBJ2-3, with 9 bases identical to TRBD2. V lost 0 bases to trimming and J lost 3 bases; unmatched junction nucleotides: 5. Germline V CDR1 and CDR2: SGDLS, YYNGEE. The CDR3 contains 16 residues.

The CDR3 loop is CASSSTVDTEAFF. The DNA of the CDR3 is TGTGCCAGCTCATCCACAGTGGACACTGAAGCTTTCTTT. The chain joins TRBV18 to TRBJ1-1; D remains unclear. The V end lost 5 bases, the J end lost 3 bases, and 10 bases lay between the germline ends. Germline assignment: CDR1 KGHSH and CDR2 LQKENI. The CDR3 loop spans 13 amino acids. Complete variable domain (other parts from reference TRBV18 and TRBJ1-1): NAGVMQNPRHLVRRRGQEARLRCSPMKGHSHVYWYRQLPEEGLKFMVYLQKENIIDESGMPKERFSAEFPKEGPSILRIQQVVRGDSAAYFCASSSTVDTEAFFGQGTRLTVV.

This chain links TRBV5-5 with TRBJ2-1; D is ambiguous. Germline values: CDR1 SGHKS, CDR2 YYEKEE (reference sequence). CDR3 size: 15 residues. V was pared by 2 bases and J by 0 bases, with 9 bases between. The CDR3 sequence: CASSLPRSSYNEQFF. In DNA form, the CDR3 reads TGTGCCAGCAGCTTACCCCGGAGCTCCTACAATGAGCAGTTCTTC.

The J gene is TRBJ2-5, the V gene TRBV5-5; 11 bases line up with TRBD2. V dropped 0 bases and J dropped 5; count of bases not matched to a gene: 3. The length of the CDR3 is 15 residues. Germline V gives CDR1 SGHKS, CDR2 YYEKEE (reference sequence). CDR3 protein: CASSLGLAGGETQYF. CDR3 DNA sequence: TGTGCCAGCAGCTTGGGGCTAGCGGGAGGCGAGACCCAGTACTTC.

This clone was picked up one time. This CDR3 is CATEGGQVTNEQFF. In DNA form, the CDR3 reads TGCGCCACTGAAGGGGGACAGGTCACAAATGAGCAGTTCTTC. The chain carries TRBV10-1 and TRBJ2-1; 8 positions agree with TRBD1. This CDR3 is 14 amino acids long. Germline V CDR1 and CDR2: WNHNN, SYGVQD (reference sequence). V lost 10 bases to trimming and J lost 7 bases; unmatched junction nucleotides: 12.

The CDR3 DNA reads TGTGCCAGTAGTCTCCCCGCGACAGTGTACAATGAGCAGTTCTTC. Residues: CASSLPATVYNEQFF. The V gene is TRBV19, the J gene TRBJ2-1, with a weak D call TRBD1 (5 bases). The CDR3 spans 15 residues. The germline V gene encodes CDR1 LNHDA and CDR2 SQIVND (reference sequence). The V gene lost 5 bases and the J gene lost 4 bases, with 15 bases spanning the gap.

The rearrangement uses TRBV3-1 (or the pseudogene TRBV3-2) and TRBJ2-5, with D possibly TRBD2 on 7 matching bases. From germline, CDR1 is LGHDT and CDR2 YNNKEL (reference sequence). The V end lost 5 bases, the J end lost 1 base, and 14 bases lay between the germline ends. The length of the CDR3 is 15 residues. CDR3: CASSSVGGAQETQYF. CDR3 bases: TGTGCCAGCAGCTCAGTTGGGGGGGCCCAAGAGACCCAGTACTTC.

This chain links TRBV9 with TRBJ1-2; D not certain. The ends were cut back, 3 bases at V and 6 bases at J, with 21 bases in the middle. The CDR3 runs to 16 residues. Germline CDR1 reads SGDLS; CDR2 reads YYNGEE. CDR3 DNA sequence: TGTGCCAGCAGCGCTTCGCCGGTAGGTTTAGGAGATGGCTACACCTTC. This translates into CASSASPVGLGDGYTF.

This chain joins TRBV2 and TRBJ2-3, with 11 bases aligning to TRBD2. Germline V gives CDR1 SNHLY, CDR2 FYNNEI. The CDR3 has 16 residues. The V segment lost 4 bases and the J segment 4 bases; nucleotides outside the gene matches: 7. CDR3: CASSGRGLAVSDTQYF. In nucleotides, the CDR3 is TGTGCCAGCAGTGGACGGGGACTAGCGGTTTCAGATACGCAGTATTTT. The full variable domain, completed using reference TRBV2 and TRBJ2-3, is EPEVTQTPSHQVTQMGQEVILRCVPISNHLYFYWYRQILGQKVEFLVSFYNNEISEKSEIFDDQFSVERPDGSNFTLKIRSTKLEDSAMYFCASSGRGLAVSDTQYFGPGTRLTVL.

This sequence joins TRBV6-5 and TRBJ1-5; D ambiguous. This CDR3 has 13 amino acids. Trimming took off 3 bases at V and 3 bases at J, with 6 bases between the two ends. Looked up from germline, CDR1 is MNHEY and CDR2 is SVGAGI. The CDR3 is CASSYVLNQPQHF. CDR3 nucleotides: TGTGCCAGCAGTTATGTTCTCAATCAGCCCCAGCATTTT.

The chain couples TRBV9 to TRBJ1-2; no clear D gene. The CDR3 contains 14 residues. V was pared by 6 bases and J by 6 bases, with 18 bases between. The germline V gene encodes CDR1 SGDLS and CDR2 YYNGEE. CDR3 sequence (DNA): TGTGCCAGCAAACGGGGTTCGGGTTTTGATGGCTACACCTTC. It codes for CASKRGSGFDGYTF.

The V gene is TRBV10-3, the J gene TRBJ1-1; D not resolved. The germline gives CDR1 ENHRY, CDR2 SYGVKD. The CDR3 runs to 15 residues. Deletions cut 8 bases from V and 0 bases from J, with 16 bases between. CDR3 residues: CAISPHSGMNTEAFF. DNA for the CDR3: TGTGCCATCTCTCCGCACAGCGGGATGAACACTGAAGCTTTCTTT.

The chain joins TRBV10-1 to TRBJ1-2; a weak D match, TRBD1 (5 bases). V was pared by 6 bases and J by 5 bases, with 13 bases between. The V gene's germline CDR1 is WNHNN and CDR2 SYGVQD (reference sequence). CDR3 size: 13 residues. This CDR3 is CASSHDREYGYTF. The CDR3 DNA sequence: TGCGCCAGCAGCCACGACAGAGAATATGGCTACACCTTC.

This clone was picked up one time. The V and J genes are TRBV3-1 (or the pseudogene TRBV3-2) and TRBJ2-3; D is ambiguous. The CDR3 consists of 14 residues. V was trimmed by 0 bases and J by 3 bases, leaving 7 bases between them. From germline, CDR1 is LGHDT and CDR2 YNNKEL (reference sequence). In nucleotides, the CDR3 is TGTGCCAGCAGCCAAGATCTTCGGACAGATACGCAGTATTTT. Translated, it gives CASSQDLRTDTQYF.

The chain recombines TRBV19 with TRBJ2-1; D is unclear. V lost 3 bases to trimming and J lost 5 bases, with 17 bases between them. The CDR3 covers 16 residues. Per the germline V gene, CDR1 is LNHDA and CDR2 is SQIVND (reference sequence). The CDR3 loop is CASSIVAERVHNEQFF. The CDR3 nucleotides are TGTGCCAGTAGTATTGTGGCGGAACGAGTTCACAATGAGCAGTTCTTC.

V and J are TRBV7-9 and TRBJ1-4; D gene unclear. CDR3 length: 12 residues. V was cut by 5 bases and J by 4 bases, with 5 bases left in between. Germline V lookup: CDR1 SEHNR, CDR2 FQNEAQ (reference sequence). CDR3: CASSTGNEKLFF. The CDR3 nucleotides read TGTGCCAGCAGCACCGGTAATGAAAAACTGTTTTTT.

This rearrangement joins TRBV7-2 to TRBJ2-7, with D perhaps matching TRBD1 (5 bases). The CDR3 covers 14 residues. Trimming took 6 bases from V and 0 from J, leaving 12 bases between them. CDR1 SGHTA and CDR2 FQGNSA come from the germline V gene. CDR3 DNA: TGTGCCAGCAGTCTGGACATTCTCTCCTACGAGCAGTACTTC. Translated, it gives CASSLDILSYEQYF.

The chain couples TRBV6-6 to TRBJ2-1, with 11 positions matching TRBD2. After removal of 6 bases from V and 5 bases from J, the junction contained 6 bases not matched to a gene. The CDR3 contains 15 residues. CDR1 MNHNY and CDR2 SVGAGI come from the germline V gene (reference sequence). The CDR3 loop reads CASRRLAGYDNEQFF. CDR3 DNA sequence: TGTGCCAGCAGGAGACTAGCGGGGTATGACAATGAGCAGTTCTTC.

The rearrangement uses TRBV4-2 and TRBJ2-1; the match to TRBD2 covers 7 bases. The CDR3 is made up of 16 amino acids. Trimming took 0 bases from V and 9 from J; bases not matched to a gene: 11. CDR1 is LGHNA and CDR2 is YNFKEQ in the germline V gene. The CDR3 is CASSQEWDYNYSEQFF. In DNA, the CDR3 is TGTGCCAGCAGCCAAGAGTGGGACTACAACTATAGTGAGCAGTTCTTC.

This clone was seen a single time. CDR3 bases: TGTGCCAGCAGCTTAGCCAGCACTGAAGCTTTCTTT. Protein: CASSLASTEAFF. The chain carries TRBV7-9 and TRBJ1-1; no clear D. V was pared by 0 bases and J by 4 bases, with 3 bases between. Looked up from germline, CDR1 is SEHNR and CDR2 is FQNEAQ (reference sequence). The CDR3 has 12 residues.

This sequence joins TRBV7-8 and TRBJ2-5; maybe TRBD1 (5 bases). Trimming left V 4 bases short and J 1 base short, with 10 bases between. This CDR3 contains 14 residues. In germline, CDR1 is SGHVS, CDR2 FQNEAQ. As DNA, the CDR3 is TGTGCCAGCAGCTACCTAGACAGCCAAGAGACCCAGTACTTC. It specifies CASSYLDSQETQYF. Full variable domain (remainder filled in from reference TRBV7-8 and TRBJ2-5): GAGVSQSPRYKVAKRGQDVALRCDPISGHVSLFWYQQALGQGPEFLTYFQNEAQLDKSGLPSDRFFAERPEGSVSTLKIQRTQQEDSAVYLCASSYLDSQETQYFGPGTRLLVL.